The present T cell receptor beta chain was sequenced within a study of T-cell memory formation after mild COVID-19. Findings and caveats of the study: A second wave of clones peaked on day 37, and their SARS-CoV-2 specificity went unconfirmed.

V shed 7 bases and J shed 2 bases, with 12 bases lying between them. Germline V gene data show CDR1 as SGHRS and CDR2 as YFSETQ. The CDR3 extends over 13 amino acids. TCRdb reanalysed the 5' RACE reads using MiXCR and keeps one entry per CDR3 protein. The data contain 250,000 to 350,000 distinct CDR3 sequences, more than 15% of them singletons. On this clonotype itself: Its cognate antigen is unknown.

This TCR was sampled from a man aged 18 to 30 who had mild COVID-19 (a few samples of this study predate the infection). Cell type and time point are not known. The sample was PBMCs or a T cell subset sorted from them (not recorded which). This chain uses TRBV5-1 with TRBJ2-5; D uncertain. CDR3 protein: CASRRDTQETQYF. The CDR3 coding sequence is TGCGCCAGCCGACGCGACACACAAGAGACCCAGTACTTC.